This TCR beta chain is from a study of low-dose radiotherapy and immunotherapy resistance in tumors. The sample's time point: after trial treatment. Treatment in this sample: LDRT plus nivolumab, ipilimumab, low-dose cyclophosphamide and aspirin (RACIN trial). There are 15 residues in the CDR3. CDR1 and CDR2 (germline): MDHEN, SYDVKM. V was shortened by 3 bases and J by 4 bases, with 15 bases between the two germline ends. This clonotype was recorded many times. TCR amplification used about 18 PCR cycles, a constant-region primer and a V-primer adapter. A single record per CDR3 protein comes from TCRdb applying MiXCR to the reads. The sample comprises some 52,000 distinct CDR3 sequences, roughly 31% of which are singletons, and over 7% rests with the top ten.

The V call is TRBV28, the J call TRBJ1-1, with D perhaps matching TRBD1 (5 bases). This sequence was found in a male donor with rectosigmoid adenocarcinoma. Sequencing used PBMCs, obtained after low-dose radiotherapy plus immunotherapy. This CDR3 is CASSLVRTGTTEAFF. The CDR3 DNA reads TGTGCCAGCAGTTTGGTGAGGACGGGGACCACTGAAGCTTTCTTT. The full variable domain, completed using reference TRBV28 and TRBJ1-1, is DVKVTQSSRYLVKRTGEKVFLECVQDMDHENMFWYRQDPGLGLRLIYFSYDVKMKEKGDIPEGYSVSREKKERFSLILESASTNQTSMYLCASSLVRTGTTEAFFGQGTRLTVV.